One and the same sample provided the 9 T cell receptor beta chains below, sequenced in a study of T cell responses to AZD1222 COVID-19 vaccine. Here immunoSEQ multiplex PCR was the method, and the copy in TCRdb shows in-frame clones only, minus some. The sample gives some 110,000 clones, roughly 91% of which show up once; around 4% is in the top ten. The source material was peripheral blood, sampled 28 days after the second AZD1222 dose. The receptor source for this set is an adult who received the AZD1222 COVID-19 vaccine.

This chain links TRBV9 with TRBJ1-2; D unclear. V was trimmed by 0 bases and J by 3 bases, leaving 12 bases between them. The CDR3 has 15 residues. Germline V CDR1 and CDR2: SGDLS, YYNGEE. CDR3 in DNA: TGTGCCAGCAGCGTAGCTTCTTTAGGATACTATGGCTACACCTTC. Translating gives CASSVASLGYYGYTF. Full variable domain (missing parts from reference TRBV9 and TRBJ1-2): DSGVTQTPKHLITATGQRVTLRCSPRSGDLSVYWYQQSLDQGLQFLIQYYNGEERAKGNILERFSAQQFPDLHSELNLSSLELGDSALYFCASSVASLGYYGYTFGSGTRLTVV.

This chain joins TRBV3-1 (or the pseudogene TRBV3-2) and TRBJ2-3; unclear D gene. With 0 bases removed from V and 1 base from J, the gap between germline ends came to 8 bases. This CDR3 comprises 15 residues. Germline CDR1 is LGHDT and CDR2 is YNNKEL (reference sequence). DNA for the CDR3: TGTGCCAGCAGCCAAGAAGTTCATCGCACAGATACGCAGTATTTT. It translates to CASSQEVHRTDTQYF.

J is TRBJ2-6 and V is TRBV9, with D unclear. Trimming took 3 bases from V and 0 from J, leaving 7 bases between them. CDR3 size: 15 residues. From germline, CDR1 is SGDLS and CDR2 YYNGEE. CDR3 sequence (DNA): TGTGCCAGCAGCGGACTCCTCTCTGGGGCCAACGTCCTGACTTTC. Its translation: CASSGLLSGANVLTF. The full variable domain, rest sourced from reference TRBV9 and TRBJ2-6, is DSGVTQTPKHLITATGQRVTLRCSPRSGDLSVYWYQQSLDQGLQFLIQYYNGEERAKGNILERFSAQQFPDLHSELNLSSLELGDSALYFCASSGLLSGANVLTFGAGSRLTVL.

The chain joins TRBV18 to TRBJ1-1; D not certain. The V end lost 6 bases, the J end lost 5 bases, and 19 bases lay between the germline ends. Germline V gives CDR1 KGHSH, CDR2 LQKENI. This CDR3 comprises 15 residues. CDR3 region: CASSQKGSVQTEAFF. The CDR3 bases are TGTGCCAGCTCGCAAAAAGGGAGTGTACAAACTGAAGCTTTCTTT.

The genes are TRBV5-6 and TRBJ2-7; maybe TRBD1 (5 bases). V was pared by 3 bases and J by 7 bases, with 29 bases between. Germline V gives CDR1 SGHDT, CDR2 YYEEEE. The CDR3 totals 18 residues. The CDR3 sequence: CASSSITQGRVLSSEQYF. CDR3 nucleotides: TGTGCCAGCAGCTCGATAACCCAGGGTCGTGTTTTATCGAGTGAGCAGTACTTC.

CDR3 loop: CASSLSGTLNEKLFF. The CDR3 coding sequence is TGTGCCAGCAGTTTGAGTGGGACCCTTAATGAAAAACTGTTTTTT. V is TRBV28 and J is TRBJ1-4, with D tentatively TRBD1 (5 bases). The ends were cut back, 3 bases at V and 4 bases at J, with 12 bases in the middle. In germline, CDR1 is MDHEN, CDR2 SYDVKM. This CDR3 contains 15 residues.

The chain carries TRBV19 and TRBJ1-1; 7 bases align to TRBD1. Germline V gene lookup returns CDR1 LNHDA and CDR2 SQIVND (reference sequence). The trim removed 4 bases at V and 0 bases at J, leaving 5 bases unmatched. This CDR3 region has 15 residues. The CDR3, as DNA: TGTGCCAGTAGTAGCCGCCAGGGGGTGAACACTGAAGCTTTCTTT. This translates into CASSSRQGVNTEAFF.

The chain couples TRBV6-4 to TRBJ2-7, with a tentative D call TRBD1 (6 bases). Germline lookup yields CDR1 MRHNA and CDR2 SNTAGT. The CDR3 has 16 residues. Trimming took 6 bases from V and 4 from J, leaving 22 bases between them. CDR3 protein: CASSGQQSLPFYEQYF. The CDR3 bases are TGTGCCAGCAGCGGACAGCAGAGCTTACCTTTTTACGAGCAGTACTTC.

J is TRBJ2-7 and V is TRBV6-2 or TRBV6-3; D possibly matches TRBD1 or TRBD2 (5 bases each). The germline V gene encodes CDR1 MNHEY and CDR2 SVGEGT. The V end lost 5 bases, the J end lost 3 bases, and 17 bases lay between the germline ends. The CDR3 length is 15 residues. CDR3 in amino acids: CASSGPRDGDYEQYF. DNA for the CDR3: TGTGCCAGCAGTGGACCCCGGGACGGTGACTACGAGCAGTACTTC.